A selection of T cell receptor beta chains follows, all from one sample in a study of tumor-infiltrating lymphocytes in oesophageal squamous cell carcinoma. Each CDR3 protein gets one entry after TCRdb re-called the PCR reads with MiXCR. The sample lists 13,000 or so distinct CDR3 sequences, roughly 55% occurring once. Specimen: esophageal tumor tissue. The receptors originated from a female donor with esophageal squamous cell carcinoma. CDR3s include the opening cysteine and the closing phenylalanine or tryptophan. The D gene is left open where the match is weak. Size tells how often a clone was seen (once, few, many) or the class of an expanded clone, and some rows leave it out.

v_call: TRBV7-2; j_call: TRBJ2-5; d_call: NA; clone_size: large; cdr3_nt: TGTGCCAGCAGCTTCAGCGTGGGAGAGACCCAGTACTTC; cdr3_aa: CASSFSVGETQYF
v_call: TRBV10-3; j_call: TRBJ2-1; d_call: NA; clone_size: NA; cdr3_nt: TGTGCCATCAGGACGGGGAACAATGAGCAGTTCTTC; cdr3_aa: CAIRTGNNEQFF
v_call: TRBV7-2; j_call: TRBJ2-7; d_call: NA; clone_size: NA; cdr3_nt: TGTGCCAGCACTAGGACTACCGATAGGATAGAGCAGTACTTC; cdr3_aa: CASTRTTDRIEQYF
v_call: TRBV6-8; j_call: TRBJ1-6; d_call: NA; clone_size: once; cdr3_nt: TGTGCCAGCAGGAAGGACGGAAGCTCCTATAATTCACCCCTCCACTTT; cdr3_aa: CASRKDGSSYNSPLHF
v_call: TRBV7-2; j_call: TRBJ1-4; d_call: TRBD1; clone_size: few; cdr3_nt: TGTGCCAGCAGCTTACAGGGGGGGTTGAATGAAAAACTGTTTTTT; cdr3_aa: CASSLQGGLNEKLFF
v_call: TRBV7-4; j_call: TRBJ2-7; d_call: NA; clone_size: few; cdr3_nt: TGTGCCCACCGAGGGGGACCGCACTCCTACGAGCAGTACTTC; cdr3_aa: CAHRGGPHSYEQYF
v_call: TRBV7-6; j_call: TRBJ2-7; d_call: NA; clone_size: medium-sized; cdr3_nt: TGTGCCACTCAGGTTTCCGGCGAGCAGTACTTC; cdr3_aa: CATQVSGEQYF
v_call: TRBV7-8; j_call: TRBJ2-5; d_call: NA; clone_size: NA; cdr3_nt: TGTGCCAGCAGCTTAGCGGTCAATTCAGGGAGCCAAGAGACCCAGTACTTC; cdr3_aa: CASSLAVNSGSQETQYF
v_call: TRBV7-6; j_call: TRBJ2-5; d_call: TRBD1; clone_size: few; cdr3_nt: TGTGCCAGCAGTACCGGGACAGTGGGTTTTGAGACCCAGTACTTC; cdr3_aa: CASSTGTVGFETQYF
v_call: TRBV12-3/TRBV12-4; j_call: TRBJ2-5; d_call: NA; clone_size: NA; cdr3_nt: TGTGCCAGCATCCAGGAGGGAGGATCGAATGAGCAGTACTTC; cdr3_aa: CASIQEGGSNEQYF
v_call: TRBV6-8; j_call: TRBJ2-4; d_call: TRBD1; clone_size: NA; cdr3_nt: TGTGCCAGCAGTGGCATCGACAGGGGAAAAAACATTCAGTACTTC; cdr3_aa: CASSGIDRGKNIQYF
v_call: TRBV7-8; j_call: TRBJ2-5; d_call: TRBD2; clone_size: large; cdr3_nt: TGTGCCAGCAGCTTAGTCTCTAGCGGGCGGGAGACCCAGTACTTC; cdr3_aa: CASSLVSSGRETQYF
v_call: TRBV7-2; j_call: TRBJ2-2; d_call: NA; clone_size: many; cdr3_nt: TGTGCCAGCAGCTTAGCGATCGCCGGGGAGCTGTTTTTT; cdr3_aa: CASSLAIAGELFF
v_call: TRBV10-2; j_call: TRBJ1-1; d_call: NA; clone_size: many; cdr3_nt: TGCGCCAGCTCCCGGGGCCGGGGGGTGACTGAAGCTTTCTTT; cdr3_aa: CASSRGRGVTEAFF
v_call: TRBV10-1; j_call: TRBJ2-1; d_call: TRBD2; clone_size: medium-sized; cdr3_nt: TGCGCCAGCAGTTTAGCGGGAGAACTGGATGAGCAGTTCTTC; cdr3_aa: CASSLAGELDEQFF
v_call: TRBV7-2; j_call: TRBJ2-3; d_call: TRBD2; clone_size: NA; cdr3_nt: TGTGCCAGCAGCTTAGTTGGAGCGGGAGGGCCGATGGATACGCAGTATTTT; cdr3_aa: CASSLVGAGGPMDTQYF
v_call: TRBV30; j_call: TRBJ1-3; d_call: NA; clone_size: NA; cdr3_nt: TGTGCCTGGCACCGGGGGACTGGAAACACCATATATTTT; cdr3_aa: CAWHRGTGNTIYF
v_call: TRBV7-2; j_call: TRBJ2-5; d_call: NA; clone_size: NA; cdr3_nt: TGTGCCAGCAGCTCTGGGCGACTAAGCTCCAATGAGCAGTACTTC; cdr3_aa: CASSSGRLSSNEQYF
v_call: TRBV7-6; j_call: TRBJ2-1; d_call: NA; clone_size: NA; cdr3_nt: TGTGCTAGCAGCTTAGAAAAGGCTACCAACAATGAGCAGTTCTTC; cdr3_aa: CASSLEKATNNEQFF
v_call: TRBV7-6; j_call: TRBJ2-3; d_call: NA; clone_size: large; cdr3_nt: TGTGCCAGCAGCTTAATCTTCTGGGATACGCAGTATTTT; cdr3_aa: CASSLIFWDTQYF
v_call: TRBV11-2; j_call: TRBJ2-5; d_call: NA; clone_size: NA; cdr3_nt: TGTGCCAGCAGCCCCGGTGGGGACTTCCAAGAGACCCAGTACTTC; cdr3_aa: CASSPGGDFQETQYF
v_call: TRBV7-3; j_call: TRBJ2-3; d_call: TRBD2; clone_size: NA; cdr3_nt: TGTGCCAGCAGCTCCCGACTAGCGGGAGGGGTGGATACGCAGTATTTT; cdr3_aa: CASSSRLAGGVDTQYF
v_call: TRBV7-4; j_call: TRBJ2-3; d_call: NA; clone_size: NA; cdr3_nt: TGTGCCAGCGAAGCCAGGAGTTCTGACGAGCAGTATTTT; cdr3_aa: CASEARSSDEQYF
v_call: TRBV7-6; j_call: TRBJ2-3; d_call: NA; clone_size: NA; cdr3_nt: TGTGCCAGCAGCTCACTTACTCAATTGCCCTCAGGGCTCTCAGATACGCAGTATTTT; cdr3_aa: CASSSLTQLPSGLSDTQYF
v_call: TRBV6-8; j_call: TRBJ2-7; d_call: TRBD1; clone_size: NA; cdr3_nt: TGTGCCAGTGGGGACCGGGACAGGGGATCCTACGAGCAGTACTTC; cdr3_aa: CASGDRDRGSYEQYF
v_call: TRBV7-6; j_call: TRBJ2-3; d_call: NA; clone_size: few; cdr3_nt: TGTGCCAGCAGCTTAGCGTTGACGGCAGATACGCAGTATTTT; cdr3_aa: CASSLALTADTQYF
v_call: TRBV7-8; j_call: TRBJ1-4; d_call: NA; clone_size: NA; cdr3_nt: TGTGCCAGCAGCTTAAGTGGCGTTGCAACTAATGAAAAACTGTTTTTT; cdr3_aa: CASSLSGVATNEKLFF
v_call: TRBV7-4; j_call: TRBJ2-6; d_call: NA; clone_size: NA; cdr3_nt: TGTGCCAGCAGCACCAGTTTACCTGGGGCCAACGTCCTGACTTTC; cdr3_aa: CASSTSLPGANVLTF
v_call: TRBV5-1; j_call: TRBJ1-2; d_call: TRBD1; clone_size: few; cdr3_nt: TGCGCCAGCAGCACCCAGACAGGGTTAGAGTTTGGCTACACCTTC; cdr3_aa: CASSTQTGLEFGYTF
v_call: TRBV6-2/TRBV6-3; j_call: TRBJ2-5; d_call: NA; clone_size: NA; cdr3_nt: TGTGCCAGCAGTGGACGCCCCGGGAGACAAGAGACCCAGTACTTC; cdr3_aa: CASSGRPGRQETQYF
v_call: TRBV7-9; j_call: TRBJ2-7; d_call: NA; clone_size: NA; cdr3_nt: TGTGCCAGCAGCTTAATGGAAAGCTCCTACGAGCAGTACTTC; cdr3_aa: CASSLMESSYEQYF
v_call: TRBV7-2; j_call: TRBJ2-5; d_call: NA; clone_size: once; cdr3_nt: TGTGCCAGCAGCTTAGCGTGGAGAACGGGGCAAGAGACCCAGTACTTC; cdr3_aa: CASSLAWRTGQETQYF
v_call: TRBV7-6; j_call: TRBJ2-6; d_call: NA; clone_size: few; cdr3_nt: TGTGCCAGCAGCACAGTGTTCTCTGGGGCCAACGTCCTGACTTTC; cdr3_aa: CASSTVFSGANVLTF
v_call: TRBV6-6; j_call: TRBJ2-1; d_call: NA; clone_size: medium-sized; cdr3_nt: TGTGCCAGCAGTTACAGGGTCGACAATGAGCAGTTCTTC; cdr3_aa: CASSYRVDNEQFF
v_call: TRBV7-2; j_call: TRBJ2-1; d_call: NA; clone_size: NA; cdr3_nt: TGTGCCAGCAGCTTAGGGTCCTGGGTTGAGCAGTTCTTC; cdr3_aa: CASSLGSWVEQFF
v_call: TRBV7-1; j_call: TRBJ1-2; d_call: NA; clone_size: NA; cdr3_nt: TGTGCCAGCAGCCACACTGATACAGGGAACTATGGCTACACCTTC; cdr3_aa: CASSHTDTGNYGYTF